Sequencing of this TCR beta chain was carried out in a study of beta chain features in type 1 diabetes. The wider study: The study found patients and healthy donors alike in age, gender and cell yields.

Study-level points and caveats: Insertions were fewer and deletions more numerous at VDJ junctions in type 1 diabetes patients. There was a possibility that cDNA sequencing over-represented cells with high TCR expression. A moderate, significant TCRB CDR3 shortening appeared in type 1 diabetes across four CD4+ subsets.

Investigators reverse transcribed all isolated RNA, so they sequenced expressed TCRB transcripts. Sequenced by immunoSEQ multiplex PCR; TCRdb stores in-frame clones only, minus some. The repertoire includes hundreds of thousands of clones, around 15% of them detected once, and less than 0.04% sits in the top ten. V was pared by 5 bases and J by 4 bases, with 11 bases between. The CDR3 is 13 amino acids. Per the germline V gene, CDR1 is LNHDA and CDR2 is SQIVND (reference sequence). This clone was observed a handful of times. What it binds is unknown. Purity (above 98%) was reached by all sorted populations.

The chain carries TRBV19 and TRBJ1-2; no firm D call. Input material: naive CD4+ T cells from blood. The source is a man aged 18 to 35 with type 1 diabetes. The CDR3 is CASSPARIYGYTF. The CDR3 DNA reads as TGTGCCAGTAGTCCCGCCCGGATCTATGGCTACACCTTC. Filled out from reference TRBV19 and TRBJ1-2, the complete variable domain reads DGGITQSPKYLFRKEGQNVTLSCEQNLNHDAMYWYRQDPGQGLRLIYYSQIVNDFQKGDIAEGYSVSREKKESFPLTVTSAQKNPTAFYLCASSPARIYGYTFGSGTRLTVV.